This is a list of T cell receptor beta chains from one sample in a study of T cells in narcolepsy. The protocol was immunoSEQ multiplex PCR, while the TCRdb copy is restricted to in-frame clones and leaves out a portion. Of tens of thousands of clones detected, 85% appear once; the ten largest clones hold about 9.4%. The sequenced material came from memory (CD45RA-) CD4+ T cells from blood. The receptors here all came from a human donor in good health. CDR3s include the opening cysteine and the closing phenylalanine or tryptophan. D genes are given only for firm matches. The size of a clone is reported for some rows only, either as once, few or many, or as a class for expanded clones.

cdr3_aa,cdr3_nt,j_call,clone_size,v_call,d_call
CASSFVTGEQYF,TGTGCCAGCAGCTTTGTCACCGGCGAGCAGTACTTC,TRBJ2-7,NA,TRBV11-2,NA
CASSQGRLQETQYF,TGTGCCAGCAGCCAAGGGAGGCTCCAAGAGACCCAGTACTTC,TRBJ2-5,NA,TRBV4-2,NA
CASSLREKLFF,TGTGCCAGCAGTTTGAGGGAAAAACTGTTTTTT,TRBJ1-4,NA,TRBV28,NA
CASSQDPSGGETQYF,TGTGCCAGCAGCCAAGATCCGTCTGGAGGGGAGACCCAGTACTTC,TRBJ2-5,NA,TRBV4-2,NA
CASSQGSQYEQYF,TGTGCCAGCAGCCAAGGCTCCCAGTACGAGCAGTACTTC,TRBJ2-7,NA,TRBV11-3,NA
CASTSGGRDYGYTF,TGTGCCAGCACCTCGGGGGGGAGAGACTATGGCTACACCTTC,TRBJ1-2,NA,TRBV28,NA
CASSFRGTGTDTQYF,TGCGCCAGCAGCTTCAGGGGGACTGGCACAGATACGCAGTATTTT,TRBJ2-3,once,TRBV5-1,NA
CATSRGGISLVGYTQYF,TGTGCCACCAGCAGAGGAGGCATCTCCCTCGTGGGTTATACGCAGTATTTT,TRBJ2-3,NA,TRBV15,NA
CASSQELGNYEQYF,TGCGCCAGCAGCCAAGAACTAGGGAACTACGAGCAGTACTTC,TRBJ2-7,NA,TRBV4-3,NA
CASSITSGIRTDTQYF,TGTGCCAGCAGCATTACGAGCGGGATAAGAACAGATACGCAGTATTTT,TRBJ2-3,NA,TRBV4-2,TRBD2
CASSSGGSYNEQFF,TGTGCCAGCAGCTCGGGGGGCTCCTACAATGAGCAGTTCTTC,TRBJ2-1,NA,TRBV7-9,TRBD2
CASSLSQGGSGANVLTF,TGCGCCAGCAGCTTGTCCCAGGGGGGATCTGGGGCCAACGTCCTGACTTTC,TRBJ2-6,NA,TRBV5-1,NA
CASSTLRTGPNTGELFF,TGTGCCAGTAGTACCCTAAGGACAGGTCCGAACACCGGGGAGCTGTTTTTT,TRBJ2-2,NA,TRBV19,TRBD1
CASSASGRGPLYF,TGTGCCAGCAGCGCTAGCGGGAGGGGCCCTTTATACTTC,TRBJ2-5,NA,TRBV9,TRBD2
CASSLSGLGGTDTQYF,TGTGCCAGCAGCTTAAGCGGATTAGGGGGCACAGATACGCAGTATTTT,TRBJ2-3,NA,TRBV11-3,NA
CAIRGQGLAGARTDTQYF,TGTGCCATCAGGGGACAGGGACTAGCGGGAGCTAGGACAGATACGCAGTATTTT,TRBJ2-3,NA,TRBV10-3,TRBD2
CASRIWDSYSYEQYF,TGTGCCAGCAGAATCTGGGACAGCTACTCCTACGAGCAGTACTTC,TRBJ2-7,NA,TRBV6-6,TRBD1
CASRPDNYNSPLHF,TGCGCCAGCAGGCCAGACAATTATAATTCACCCCTCCACTTT,TRBJ1-6,few,TRBV5-1,NA
CASSKRAVPEEKLFF,TGTGCCAGCAGCAAGAGGGCAGTTCCAGAGGAAAAACTGTTTTTT,TRBJ1-4,NA,TRBV21-1,NA
CASSPGLAGEADTQYF,TGTGCCAGCAGCCCGGGACTAGCGGGAGAGGCAGATACGCAGTATTTT,TRBJ2-3,once,TRBV5-8,TRBD2
CASSFRQGSYTF,TGTGCCAGCAGCTTCCGACAGGGTAGCTACACCTTC,TRBJ1-2,NA,TRBV4-2,TRBD1
CASSRDLNSGSGFTGGLFF,TGCGCCAGCAGCCGAGACCTCAATAGCGGGAGCGGATTCACCGGGGGGCTGTTTTTT,TRBJ2-2,NA,TRBV4-3,TRBD2
CASSLGDRNEQFF,TGTGCCAGCAGCTTAGGGGATCGGAATGAGCAGTTCTTC,TRBJ2-1,NA,TRBV11-3,NA
CSERRGTEAFF,TGCAGTGAACGCAGAGGCACTGAAGCTTTCTTT,TRBJ1-1,NA,TRBV20-1,NA
CASNQGPEIYGYTF,TGTGCCAGCAATCAGGGCCCCGAAATCTATGGCTACACCTTC,TRBJ1-2,NA,TRBV6-5,NA
CATSRVPLAGEYEQYF,TGTGCCACCAGCAGAGTCCCACTAGCGGGAGAGTACGAGCAGTACTTC,TRBJ2-7,NA,TRBV15,TRBD2
CASSPRLAGSTGELFF,TGTGCCAGCAGTCCGCGACTAGCGGGAAGTACCGGGGAGCTGTTTTTT,TRBJ2-2,NA,TRBV27,TRBD2
CASSPLTGNNEQFF,TGCGCCAGCAGCCCACTGACAGGGAACAATGAGCAGTTCTTC,TRBJ2-1,once,TRBV5-1,TRBD1
CASSMGRNTGELFF,TGTGCCAGTAGTATGGGTCGGAACACCGGGGAGCTGTTTTTT,TRBJ2-2,NA,TRBV19,NA
CASSNYRPPNYGYTF,TGTGCCAGCAGCAATTACAGACCTCCTAACTATGGCTACACCTTC,TRBJ1-2,NA,TRBV6-1,NA
CASSLLVRGSGNTIYF,TGTGCCAGCAGTTTACTAGTTAGGGGCTCTGGAAACACCATATATTTT,TRBJ1-3,few,TRBV28,NA
CASSQASGTSAPSYNEQFF,TGTGCCAGCAGCCAGGCTAGCGGGACCTCTGCCCCGTCCTACAATGAGCAGTTCTTC,TRBJ2-1,few,TRBV14,TRBD2
CASSLRPVFGRTNMNTEAFF,TGTGCCAGCAGTTTACGGCCCGTTTTCGGCCGTACTAACATGAACACTGAAGCTTTCTTT,TRBJ1-1,NA,TRBV27,NA
CASSLDLDSNQPQHF,TGTGCCAGCAGCTTGGATCTGGATAGCAATCAGCCCCAGCATTTT,TRBJ1-5,NA,TRBV5-4,NA
CASSLGGSSSYEQYF,TGCGCCAGCAGCTTGGGGGGGTCCAGCTCCTACGAGCAGTACTTC,TRBJ2-7,NA,TRBV5-1,NA
CASSLEPPSYNEQFF,TGTGCCAGCAGCTTAGAGCCCCCTAGTTACAATGAGCAGTTCTTC,TRBJ2-1,NA,TRBV11-2,NA
CATRTGSSYEQYF,TGCGCCACCAGGACAGGGAGCTCCTACGAGCAGTACTTC,TRBJ2-7,once,TRBV5-1,TRBD1
CASSPNTGELFF,TGTGCCAGCAGCCCTAACACCGGGGAGCTGTTTTTT,TRBJ2-2,NA,TRBV5-4,NA
CSVCWRHDTDTQYF,TGCAGCGTGTGCTGGAGGCATGACACAGATACGCAGTATTTT,TRBJ2-3,NA,TRBV29-1,NA
CASSVIGSGSYEQYF,TGCGCCAGCAGCGTCATAGGGTCCGGGTCCTACGAGCAGTACTTC,TRBJ2-7,once,TRBV5-1,NA
CAGSTGGADRYGYTF,TGTGCCGGAAGCACTGGTGGCGCCGACCGTTATGGCTACACCTTC,TRBJ1-2,NA,TRBV7-9,NA
CASSLVGRVSSYEQYF,TGTGCCAGCAGCTTAGTTGGCAGAGTCAGCTCCTACGAGCAGTACTTC,TRBJ2-7,NA,TRBV7-2,NA
CASSPSTGLGEQYF,TGCGCCAGCAGCCCATCGACAGGGCTTGGCGAGCAGTACTTC,TRBJ2-7,NA,TRBV5-1,TRBD1